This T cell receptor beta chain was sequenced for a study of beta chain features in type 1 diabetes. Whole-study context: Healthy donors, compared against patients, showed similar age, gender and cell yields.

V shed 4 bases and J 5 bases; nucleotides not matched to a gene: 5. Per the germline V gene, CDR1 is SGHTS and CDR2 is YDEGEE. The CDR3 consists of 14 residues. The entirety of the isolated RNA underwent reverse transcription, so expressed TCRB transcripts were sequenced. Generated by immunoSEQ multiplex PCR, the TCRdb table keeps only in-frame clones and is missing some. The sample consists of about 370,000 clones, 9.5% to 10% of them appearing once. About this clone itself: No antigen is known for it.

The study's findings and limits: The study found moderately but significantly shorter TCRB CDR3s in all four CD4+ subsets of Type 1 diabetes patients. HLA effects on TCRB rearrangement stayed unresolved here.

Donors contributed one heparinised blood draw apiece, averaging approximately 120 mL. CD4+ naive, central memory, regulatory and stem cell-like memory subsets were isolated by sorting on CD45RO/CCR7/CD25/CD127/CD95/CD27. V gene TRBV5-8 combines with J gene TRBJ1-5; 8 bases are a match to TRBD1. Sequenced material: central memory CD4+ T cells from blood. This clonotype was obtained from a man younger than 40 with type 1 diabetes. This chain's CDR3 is CASSLGQDDQPQHF. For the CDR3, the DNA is TGTGCCAGCAGCCTGGGACAGGATGATCAGCCCCAGCATTTT. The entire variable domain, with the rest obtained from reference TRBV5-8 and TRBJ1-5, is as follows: EAGVTQSPTHLIKTRGQQATLRCSPISGHTSVYWYQQALGLGLQFLLWYDEGEERNRGNFPPRFSGRQFPNYSSELNVNALELEDSALYLCASSLGQDDQPQHFGDGTRLSIL.